This is a list of T cell receptor beta chains from one sample in a study of relationships among human T cell subsets. MiXCR was run by TCRdb on the multiplex PCR reads, yielding one entry per CDR3 protein. This table has thousands of distinct CDR3 sequences, roughly 54% appearing once. Specimen: memory T cells sorted from blood. These receptors were taken from a middle-aged man in good health. Both conserved end residues are part of each CDR3. The D gene is left open where the match is weak. Clone size is not always given. Where it is, it says once, few, many or a class for expanded clones.

J,size,D,V,CDR3,DNA
TRBJ1-6,once,-,TRBV2,CASSEARGSPLHF,TGTGCCAGCAGTGAAGCGAGGGGCTCACCCCTCCACTTT
TRBJ1-5,-,-,TRBV20-1,CSARATAASNQPQHF,TGCAGTGCTAGAGCAACAGCTGCTAGCAATCAGCCCCAGCATTTT
TRBJ1-1,-,TRBD1,TRBV12-3/TRBV12-4,CASSLRQGSTEAFF,TGTGCCAGCAGTCTTAGACAGGGGTCCACTGAAGCTTTCTTT
TRBJ1-5,few,TRBD1,TRBV11-2,CASSLVGTGKENQPQHF,TGTGCCAGCAGCTTAGTCGGGACAGGGAAGGAAAATCAGCCCCAGCATTTT
TRBJ2-7,-,TRBD2,TRBV11-2,CASSSRRTSGRTVSYEQYF,TGTGCCAGCAGCTCAAGACGGACTAGCGGGAGGACGGTCTCCTACGAGCAGTACTTC
TRBJ2-2,-,TRBD2,TRBV11-3,CASSPKTSVTGELFF,TGTGCCAGCAGCCCAAAGACTAGCGTCACCGGGGAGCTGTTTTTT
TRBJ1-5,-,-,TRBV4-2,CASSPGPTNQPQHF,TGTGCCAGCAGCCCGGGACCGACCAATCAGCCCCAGCATTTT
TRBJ2-1,-,TRBD2,TRBV28,CASSQLAGEQFF,TGTGCCAGCAGCCAACTAGCGGGGGAGCAGTTCTTC
TRBJ2-7,-,TRBD1,TRBV5-1,CASSTGDSYEQYF,TGCGCCAGCAGCACTGGGGACAGCTACGAGCAGTACTTC
TRBJ2-3,-,TRBD1,TRBV11-3,CASSYRGGTDTQYF,TGTGCCAGCAGCTACAGGGGAGGCACAGATACGCAGTATTTT
TRBJ2-7,-,TRBD2,TRBV6-6,CASKPGTSGSYEQYF,TGTGCCAGCAAACCCGGGACTAGCGGCTCCTACGAGCAGTACTTC